A selection of T cell receptor beta chains follows, all from one sample in a study of blood T cell repertoires in COVID-19. The repertoire was sequenced with immunoSEQ multiplex PCR; TCRdb's copy has only in-frame clones and lacks some. The table has about 92,000 clones, under 85% seen once. The sample comprised peripheral blood. The receptors shown here come from a human donor in a cohort sampled during active COVID-19. CDR3s include the opening cysteine and the closing phenylalanine or tryptophan. Fields, in order: V gene, J gene, clone size, D gene, CDR3 protein, CDR3 DNA. D genes are given only for firm matches. Clone size is shown for a subset of rows, as once, few, many or a class of expanded clone.

>TRBV11-2|TRBJ2-3|.|TRBD2
CASSARRLAGQDTQYF
TGTGCCAGCAGCGCCCGAAGACTAGCGGGACAAGATACGCAGTATTTT
>TRBV19|TRBJ1-5|few|.
CAVGFLGSNQPQHF
TGTGCCGTCGGTTTCCTAGGAAGCAATCAGCCCCAGCATTTT
>TRBV5-1|TRBJ2-7|.|TRBD1
CASSSETGTALYEQYF
TGCGCCAGCAGCTCGGAAACCGGGACAGCACTGTACGAGCAGTACTTC
>TRBV28|TRBJ2-7|once|.
CASSGVLRAAPSSYEQYF
TGTGCCAGCAGTGGGGTTTTGCGGGCCGCTCCTTCCTCCTACGAGCAGTACTTC
>TRBV7-8|TRBJ1-1|.|.
CASSPVAGTLNTEAFF
TGTGCCAGCAGCCCCGTCGCGGGGACTTTGAACACTGAAGCTTTCTTT
>TRBV19|TRBJ2-6|once|TRBD2
CASAAGGGPGANVLTF
TGTGCCAGTGCCGCGGGGGGGGGCCCTGGGGCCAACGTCCTGACTTTC
>TRBV18|TRBJ2-1|few|.
CASSPANPGDGFHNEQFF
TGTGCCAGCTCACCCGCCAACCCGGGGGACGGGTTTCACAATGAGCAGTTCTTC
>TRBV4-2|TRBJ1-2|.|.
CASSQGPEYGYTF
TGTGCCAGCAGCCAGGGCCCTGAGTATGGCTACACCTTC
>TRBV27|TRBJ1-1|.|.
CASSPIIANTEAFF
TGTGCCAGCAGTCCGATAATAGCGAACACTGAAGCTTTCTTT
>TRBV6-5|TRBJ2-1|.|.
CASERRGSYNEQFF
TGTGCCAGCGAAAGAAGAGGCTCCTACAATGAGCAGTTCTTC
>TRBV6-4|TRBJ2-2|once|.
CASSDRSTGELFF
TGTGCCAGCAGTGACCGGAGCACCGGGGAGCTGTTTTTT
>TRBV9|TRBJ2-5|.|.
CASSPPDPPRARETQYF
TGTGCCAGCAGCCCACCGGATCCCCCCAGGGCGAGAGAGACCCAGTACTTC
>TRBV27|TRBJ1-5|few|.
CASSLRGGQPQHF
TGTGCCAGCAGTTTAAGGGGTGGTCAGCCCCAGCATTTT
>TRBV9|TRBJ1-1|.|.
CASTPGGGINTEAFF
TGTGCCAGCACCCCCGGTGGGGGGATTAACACTGAAGCTTTCTTT
>TRBV11-1|TRBJ1-1|once|.
CASSLGHNTEAFF
TGTGCCAGCAGCTTGGGGCACAACACTGAAGCTTTCTTT
>TRBV9|TRBJ2-3|.|.
CASSVGAPQDTQYF
TGTGCCAGCAGCGTAGGGGCCCCACAGGATACGCAGTATTTT
>TRBV4-3|TRBJ2-7|.|TRBD2
CASSRTKREGREQYF
TGCGCCAGCAGCCGGACTAAGCGGGAGGGCCGGGAGCAGTACTTC
>TRBV2|TRBJ2-5|few|TRBD1
CASSADRVLWYF
TGTGCCAGCAGTGCGGACAGGGTCCTGTGGTACTTC
>TRBV28|TRBJ1-5|few|.
CASSLWRPYSNQPQHF
TGTGCCAGCAGTTTATGGAGGCCTTATAGCAATCAGCCCCAGCATTTT
>TRBV6-1|TRBJ1-3|.|.
CASSDGPYSSGNTIYF
TGTGCCAGCAGTGATGGGCCCTACAGCTCTGGAAACACCATATATTTT
>TRBV21-1|TRBJ2-3|.|.
CASSRGTQYF
TGTGCCAGCAGCAGAGGAACGCAGTATTTT
>TRBV5-6|TRBJ2-6|.|.
CASSLGAGANVLTF
TGTGCCAGCAGCTTGGGGGCCGGGGCCAACGTCCTGACTTTC
>TRBV19|TRBJ1-2|.|TRBD1
CASSLDRDYGYTF
TGTGCCAGTAGTCTCGACAGGGACTATGGCTACACCTTC
>TRBV3-1/TRBV3-2|TRBJ2-7|.|TRBD2
CASSQGGTSGRERYF
TGTGCCAGCAGCCAAGGGGGGACTAGCGGGAGAGAGCGGTACTTC